The 20 T cell receptor delta chains below all came from one sample that was sequenced in a study of gamma-delta T cells after stem cell transplantation. TCRdb re-analyzed the RT-PCR reads via CATT. Of about 6,500 delta-chain clones detected, about 23% appear once; the ten largest clones hold about 20%. Sequenced: gamma-delta T cells. All receptors come from a human donor. It is not recorded whose cells these are; they may come from a transplant donor.

V gene TRDV2 combines with J gene TRDJ1; 8 bases line up with TRDD3. The V gene end was trimmed by 9 bases and the J gene end by 4 bases; junction bases not matched to a gene: 18. Germline CDR1 is GEAIGNYY and CDR2 is EKD. The length of the CDR3 is 16 residues. In DNA form, the CDR3 reads TGTGCCGCAGAAAAACCGGGGGATAAGGTCGGCGATAAACTCATCTTT. This encodes CAAEKPGDKVGDKLIF.

For this clone: Since a much larger clone is just one base distant, this may be a read error. The rearrangement joins TRDV2 to TRDJ3; TRDD3 matches 7 bases. Germline lookup yields CDR1 GEAIGNYY and CDR2 EKD. The CDR3 has 27 amino acids. CDR3 sequence (DNA): TGTGCCTGTGACACCCTCCCAACCAGGGATCAACCGGTACTGGGGATAGGGGACTCCTGGGGCACCCGACAGATGTTTTTC. Translated, it gives CACDTLPTRDQPVLGIGDSWGTRQMFF.

This clone was detected only once. This likely reflects a read error, since a far larger clone is one base away. The chain has TRDV1 and TRDJ1; 12 positions agree with TRDD3. The CDR3 covers 23 residues. Germline V gene lookup returns CDR1 TSWWSYY and CDR2 QGS. The CDR3 DNA follows: TGTGCTCTTAGGGAACCATCCTCTGGGGGATACGGAAGACTAACCGCGTCCCTCGATAAACTCATCTTT. Amino acid sequence: CALREPSSGGYGRLTASLDKLIF.

This clone qualifies as medium-sized. This chain links TRAV29/DV5 with TRDJ1, with D perhaps TRDD3 (5 bases). CDR3 length: 18 amino acids. Germline V gives CDR1 NSMFDY, CDR2 ISSIKDK. Trimming shortened V by 0 bases and J by 0 bases, and 21 bases separated the two germline ends. The CDR3 loop reads CAASAMGTLGWYTDKLIF. The CDR3 nucleotides read TGTGCAGCAAGCGCTATGGGTACGTTGGGGTGGTACACCGATAAACTCATCTTT.

V gene TRDV1 combines with J gene TRDJ1; unclear D gene. Between the trimmed V and J ends, which lost 5 bases and 1 base, there was a span of 17 bases. The CDR3 covers 16 residues. CDR1 and CDR2 (germline): TSWWSYY, QGS. The CDR3 DNA follows: TGTGCTCTTGGGCCGGCGCGTGGGTTGTTCACCGATAAACTCATCTTT. It codes for CALGPARGLFTDKLIF.

By proportion, this clone is medium-sized. The chain links TRDV2 to TRDJ1; 10 bases match TRDD3. Germline CDR1 reads GEAIGNYY; CDR2 reads EKD. Losses at the gene ends were 1 base for V and 3 bases for J; bases not matched to a gene: 13. The CDR3 extends over 18 amino acids. The CDR3 nucleotides read TGTGCCTGTGACACGCAGTTTGGGGGATACCGTGTGCCCGATAAACTCATCTTT. It yields the protein CACDTQFGGYRVPDKLIF.

The table lists this clone with a few counts. The chain has TRDV2 and TRDJ3; tentatively, D is TRDD3 (6 bases). Germline CDR1 is GEAIGNYY and CDR2 is EKD. The CDR3 runs to 17 residues. Deletions cut 1 base from V and 0 bases from J, with 9 bases between. CDR3 amino acids: CACDTLGTSWDTRQMFF. The CDR3 DNA reads as TGTGCCTGTGACACGCTGGGGACCTCCTGGGACACCCGACAGATGTTTTTC.

This clone counts as medium-sized. The chain links TRDV2 to TRDJ1; D perhaps matches TRDD2 (5 bases). The CDR3 is made up of 16 amino acids. The germline V gene encodes CDR1 GEAIGNYY and CDR2 EKD. Trimming left V 0 bases short and J 1 base short, with 14 bases between. The CDR3 nucleotides are TGTGCCTGTGACACCCTTCCCCCAGGTTCCACCGATAAACTCATCTTT. This gives the protein CACDTLPPGSTDKLIF.

This clone was counted a few times. This chain joins TRDV2 and TRDJ1; 13 nucleotides line up with TRDD3. V lost 5 bases to trimming and J lost 4 bases; unmatched junction nucleotides: 6. The CDR3 totals 15 residues. Germline CDR1 reads GEAIGNYY; CDR2 reads EKD. CDR3 sequence reads: CACVQLGDTLDKLIF. CDR3 sequence (DNA): TGTGCCTGTGTCCAACTGGGGGATACGCTCGATAAACTCATCTTT.

This clone has a handful of counts. CDR3 bases: TGTGCCTGTGACACTATATTACCTACTACTTGGGACACCCGACAGATGTTTTTC. This translates into CACDTILPTTWDTRQMFF. The J gene is TRDJ3, the V gene TRDV2; tentative D call: TRDD2 (5 bases). With 1 base removed from V and 4 bases from J, the gap between germline ends came to 16 bases. The CDR3 runs 18 residues. Germline CDR1 reads GEAIGNYY; CDR2 reads EKD.

This clone was found a few times. DNA of the CDR3: TGTGCCTGTGACACCCTTGGTGGGGGGCCCCGGGCCACCGATAAACTCATCTTT. Its translation is CACDTLGGGPRATDKLIF. The chain combines TRDV2 with TRDJ1, with TRDD3 as a possible D gene (6 bases). The CDR3 totals 18 residues. V lost 0 bases and J lost 1, with 20 bases in between. From germline, CDR1 is GEAIGNYY and CDR2 EKD.

J is TRDJ1 and V is TRDV2; D may be TRDD3 (5 bases). Trimming left V 1 base short and J 5 bases short, with 28 bases between. This CDR3 is 19 amino acids long. The germline V gene has CDR1 GEAIGNYY and CDR2 EKD. The CDR3 DNA sequence: TGTGCCTGTGACACGGCAGAGGTGCGGGGACTCGATAATTTAGATAAACTCATCTTT. As protein: CACDTAEVRGLDNLDKLIF.

This clone is medium-sized (0.01 to 0.1%) by share. This chain connects TRDV2 to TRDJ1; 10 bases are shared with TRDD3. The J segment lost 3 bases and the V segment lost 1 base, leaving 7 bases of the junction unmatched. This CDR3 has 16 amino acids. Germline V CDR1 and CDR2: GEAIGNYY, EKD. The CDR3 coding sequence is TGTGCCTGTGACACGGTTACTGGGGGATCCCCCGATAAACTCATCTTT. This encodes CACDTVTGGSPDKLIF.

This chain links TRDV2 with TRDJ1; 12 bases agree with TRDD3. CDR1 and CDR2 (germline): GEAIGNYY, EKD. V was pared by 4 bases and J by 2 bases, with 7 bases of the junction left unmatched. This CDR3 has 16 residues. CDR3: CACDPLGDTSTDKLIF. CDR3 DNA sequence: TGTGCCTGTGATCCCCTGGGGGATACGAGTACCGATAAACTCATCTTT.

Details on this clone: It may be a read error: a sequence one base away is much more abundant. The chain carries TRDV2 and TRDJ1; TRDD3 matches at 8 bases. CDR1 is GEAIGNYY, CDR2 EKD, per germline. This CDR3 contains 16 residues. The CDR3 nucleotides read TGTGCCTGTGACCCCCTGGGGGACCCGTACACCGATAGACTCATCTTT. It is translated as CACDPLGDPYTDRLIF.

The chain combines TRDV2 with TRDJ1; TRDD3 is a possible D gene (6 bases). Trimming took 1 base from V and 0 from J, leaving 23 bases between them. The CDR3 is made up of 19 amino acids. The germline gives CDR1 GEAIGNYY, CDR2 EKD. This chain's CDR3 is CACDTMAGDSPLYTDKLIF. CDR3 nucleotide sequence: TGTGCCTGTGACACGATGGCTGGGGACTCTCCCCTGTACACCGATAAACTCATCTTT.

A note on this clone: A read error may account for a junction end that differs from germline. The same CDR3 arises from other DNA sequences in this sample as well. This sequence joins TRDV1 and TRDJ1, with D possibly matching TRDD3 (5 bases). Germline CDR1 reads TSWWSYY; CDR2 reads QGS. The CDR3 runs to 19 residues. In DNA form, the CDR3 reads TGTGCTCTTGGGGAAGGGGAAGAAAGGCGTGGGATTAGGTCCGATAAGCTCATCTTT. The encoded protein is CALGEGEERRGIRSDKLIF.

By share, this clone counts as medium-sized (0.01 to 0.1%). The chain combines TRDV2 with TRDJ1; 13 nucleotides line up with TRDD3. CDR3 length: 15 residues. The J segment lost 10 bases and the V segment lost 0 bases, leaving 7 bases of the junction unmatched. Germline V CDR1 and CDR2: GEAIGNYY, EKD. CDR3 residues: CACDTLLGDTTGLIF. The CDR3, as DNA: TGTGCCTGTGACACCCTACTGGGGGATACGACGGGACTCATCTTT.

To note about this clone: This may stem from a read error, because a much larger clone lies one nucleotide away. Other DNA sequences in this specimen translate into the identical CDR3. The rearrangement links TRDV2 to TRDJ1, with D maybe TRDD3 (6 bases). V lost 3 bases, J lost 8 bases, and 24 bases lay in between. The CDR3 covers 16 residues. Germline CDR1 GEAIGNYY, CDR2 EKD. This CDR3 reads CACDLLGDTIVRKLIF. CDR3 nucleotides: TGTGCCTGTGACCTTCTGGGAGATACGATCGTTCGCAAACTCATCTTT.

The chain has TRDV2 and TRDJ1, with 13 bases lining up with TRDD3. Losses at the gene ends were 4 bases for V and 2 bases for J; bases not matched to a gene: 24. Germline V CDR1 and CDR2: GEAIGNYY, EKD. The CDR3 runs to 22 residues. The CDR3 region has the DNA TGTGCCTGTGAAATACTGGGGGATACGCAGGGAGAGGGGAAGGGCGTTACCGATAAACTCATCTTT. This encodes CACEILGDTQGEGKGVTDKLIF.